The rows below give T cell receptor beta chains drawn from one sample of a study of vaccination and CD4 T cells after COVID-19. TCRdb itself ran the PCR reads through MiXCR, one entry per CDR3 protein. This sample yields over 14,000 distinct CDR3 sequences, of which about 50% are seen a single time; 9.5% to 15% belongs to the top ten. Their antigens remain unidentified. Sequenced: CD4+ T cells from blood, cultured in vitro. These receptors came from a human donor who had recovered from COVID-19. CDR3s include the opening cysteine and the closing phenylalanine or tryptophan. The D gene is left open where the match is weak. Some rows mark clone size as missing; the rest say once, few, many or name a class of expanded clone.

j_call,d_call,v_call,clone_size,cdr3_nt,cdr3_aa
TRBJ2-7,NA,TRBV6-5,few,TGTGCCAGCAGTTATGGACTCAGCTACGAGCAGTACTTC,CASSYGLSYEQYF
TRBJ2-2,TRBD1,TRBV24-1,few,TGTGCCACCAGTGATTTGCGACAGGGGAACACCGGGGAGCTGTTTTTT,CATSDLRQGNTGELFF
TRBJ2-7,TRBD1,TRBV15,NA,TGTGCCACCAGCATTGAACAGGGGGCCTCCTACGAGCAGTACTTC,CATSIEQGASYEQYF
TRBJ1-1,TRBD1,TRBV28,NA,TGTGCCAGCAGTAAAAGGGGGACAGGGGGCGCGTGGACTGAAGCTTTCTTT,CASSKRGTGGAWTEAFF
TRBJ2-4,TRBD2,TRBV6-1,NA,TGTGCCAGCGCGCGCGGGGGAGCCAAAAACATTCAGTACTTC,CASARGGAKNIQYF
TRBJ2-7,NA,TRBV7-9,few,TGTGCCAGCAGCCCACCGGGGAACTACGAGCAGTACTTC,CASSPPGNYEQYF
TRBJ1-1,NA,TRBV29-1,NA,TGCAGCGTTGAAGACCCTATCGGACGGACTGAAGCTTTCTTT,CSVEDPIGRTEAFF
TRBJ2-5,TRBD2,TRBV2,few,TGTGCCAGCAGTGAACTAGGCGGGAGCTTCGTGACCCAGTACTTC,CASSELGGSFVTQYF
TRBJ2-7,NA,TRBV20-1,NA,TGCAGTGCCCCGATAACAGAGTGGGGGAACGAGCAGTACTTC,CSAPITEWGNEQYF
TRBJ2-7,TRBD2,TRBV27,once,TGTGCCAGCAGTCGGGCGGGAGTCTCCTACGAGCAGTACTTC,CASSRAGVSYEQYF
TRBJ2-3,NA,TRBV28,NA,TGTGCCAGCACCATGAGAGGGGCCACAGATACGCAGTATTTT,CASTMRGATDTQYF
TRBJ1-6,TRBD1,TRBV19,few,TGTGCCAGTAGTATGGCCGGCAGGGGGGGATCACCCCTCCACTTT,CASSMAGRGGSPLHF
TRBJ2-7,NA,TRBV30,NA,TGTGCCTGGAGTTTAGGCTCTGGAGCCTACGAGCAGTACTTC,CAWSLGSGAYEQYF
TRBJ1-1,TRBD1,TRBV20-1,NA,TGCAGTGCTAGAGATCAAAGCCAGGGGGCGGCTTTCTTT,CSARDQSQGAAFF
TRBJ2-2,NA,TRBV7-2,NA,TGTGCCAGCAGCTTAGGTCAGTCGAACACCGGGGAGCTGTTTTTT,CASSLGQSNTGELFF
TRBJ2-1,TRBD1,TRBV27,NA,TGTGCCAGCAGTTTAGTTCAGGGGGCGCTGACGGATGAGCAGTTCTTC,CASSLVQGALTDEQFF
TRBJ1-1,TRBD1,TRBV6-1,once,TGTGCCAGCAGTCCAAAGGGGGCGCGGAACACTGAAGCTTTCTTT,CASSPKGARNTEAFF
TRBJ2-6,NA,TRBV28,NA,TGTGCCAGCAGTTCCCCAACTTCTGGGGCCAACGTCCTGACTTTC,CASSSPTSGANVLTF
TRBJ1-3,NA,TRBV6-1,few,TGTGCCAGCAGTGAATTTTCAGGTTCTGGAAACACCATATATTTT,CASSEFSGSGNTIYF
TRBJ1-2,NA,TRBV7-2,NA,TGTGCCAGCAGCTTCTCAGTACAGGGTGCGAGGGATGGCTACACCTTC,CASSFSVQGARDGYTF
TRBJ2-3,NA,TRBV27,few,TGTGCCAGCAGCCTAAGGGGGGGGAGTGCAGATACGCAGTATTTT,CASSLRGGSADTQYF
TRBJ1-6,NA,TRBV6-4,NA,TGTGCCAGCAGTTCGACAGTTAATTCACCCCTCCACTTT,CASSSTVNSPLHF
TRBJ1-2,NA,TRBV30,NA,TGTGCCTGGAAAACCGGGTACTCAGCCTATGGCTACACCTTC,CAWKTGYSAYGYTF
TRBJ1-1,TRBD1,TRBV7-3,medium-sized,TGTGCCAGCAGCGTGACAGGGGGGAACACTGAAGCTTTCTTT,CASSVTGGNTEAFF
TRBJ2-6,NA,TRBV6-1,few,TGTGCCAGCAGTAAAACCCGTGGGAGCTTTGGGGCCAACGTCCTGACTTTC,CASSKTRGSFGANVLTF
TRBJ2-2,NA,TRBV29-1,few,TGCAGCGTCCTGACATCTTTCGGTTTAACCGGGGAGCTGTTTTTT,CSVLTSFGLTGELFF
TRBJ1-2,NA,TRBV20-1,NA,TGCAGTGCTAGAGATTGGGAACAGGATCATGGCTACACCTTC,CSARDWEQDHGYTF
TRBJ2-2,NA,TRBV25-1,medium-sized,TGTGCCAGCAGTGAACAGGGGCTACACACCGGGGAGCTGTTTTTT,CASSEQGLHTGELFF
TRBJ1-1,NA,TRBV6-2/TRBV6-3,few,TGTGCCAGCACCAAGCCCGGGAGTTTGGGCACTGAAGCTTTCTTT,CASTKPGSLGTEAFF
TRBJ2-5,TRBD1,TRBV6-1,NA,TGTGCCAGCAGTACAGGGGGCCGTACCCAAGAGACCCAGTACTTC,CASSTGGRTQETQYF
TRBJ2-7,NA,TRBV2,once,TGTGCCAGCAGTGAACCGGCCTACGAGCAGTACTTC,CASSEPAYEQYF
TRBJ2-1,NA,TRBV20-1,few,TGCAGTGCTAGTAATACTTACAATGAGCAGTTCTTC,CSASNTYNEQFF
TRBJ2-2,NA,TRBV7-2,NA,TGTGCCAGCAGCTTATTCCAGTTGGGGGGTAGTTCCCCCGGGGAGCTGTTTTTT,CASSLFQLGGSSPGELFF
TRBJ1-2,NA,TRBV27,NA,TGTGCCAGCAGTCCGTCGACAGGCCGAGCTAACTATGGCTACACCTTC,CASSPSTGRANYGYTF
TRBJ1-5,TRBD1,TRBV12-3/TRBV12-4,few,TGTGCCAGCAGTTTGACAGGGGCGGGTCAGCCCCAGCATTTT,CASSLTGAGQPQHF
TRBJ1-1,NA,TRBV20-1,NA,TGCAGTGCCAAATCCGGGGGCCGGAACACTGAAGCTTTCTTT,CSAKSGGRNTEAFF
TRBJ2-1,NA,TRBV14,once,TGTGCCAGCAGCCCCTTAGGACGGGTGTACAATGAGCAGTTCTTC,CASSPLGRVYNEQFF
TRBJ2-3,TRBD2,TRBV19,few,TGTGCCAGTTCGCCGGGACTAGCGGGAGAGTATACGCAGTATTTT,CASSPGLAGEYTQYF
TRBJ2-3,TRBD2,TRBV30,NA,TGTGCCTGGAGTTCAGCGGGGCCAGATACGCAGTATTTT,CAWSSAGPDTQYF
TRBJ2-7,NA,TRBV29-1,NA,TGCAGCGTTAACCATAGCGGACCTAACTACGAGCAGTACTTC,CSVNHSGPNYEQYF
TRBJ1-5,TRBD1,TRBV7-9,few,TGTGCCAGCAGCTTAGGGACAGGGAAGGTACAGCCCCAGCATTTT,CASSLGTGKVQPQHF
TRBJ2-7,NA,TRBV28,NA,TGTGCCAGCAGTTTGCCCAGCGGCTCCTACGAGCAGTACTTC,CASSLPSGSYEQYF
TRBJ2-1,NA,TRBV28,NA,TGTGCCGGTCAAGCGAGCTCCTACAATGAGCAGTTCTTC,CAGQASSYNEQFF
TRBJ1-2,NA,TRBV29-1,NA,TGCAGCGTTAGGCAGGGGAGCTATGGCTACACCTTC,CSVRQGSYGYTF
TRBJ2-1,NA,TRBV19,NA,TGTGCCAGTAATTCTAATCCCCGGGACCAATCCTACAATGAGCAGTTCTTC,CASNSNPRDQSYNEQFF
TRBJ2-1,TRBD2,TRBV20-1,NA,TGCAGTGCTAGTGCCCGGACTAGCGGGAGTGAAGAGCAGTTCTTC,CSASARTSGSEEQFF
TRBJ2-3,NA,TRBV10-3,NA,TGTGCCACCAGGGCTAGCACAGATACGCAGTATTTT,CATRASTDTQYF
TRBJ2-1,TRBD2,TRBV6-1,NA,TGTGCCAGCCGAAACGGGGCGGGAGGGCACAATGAGCAGTTCTTC,CASRNGAGGHNEQFF